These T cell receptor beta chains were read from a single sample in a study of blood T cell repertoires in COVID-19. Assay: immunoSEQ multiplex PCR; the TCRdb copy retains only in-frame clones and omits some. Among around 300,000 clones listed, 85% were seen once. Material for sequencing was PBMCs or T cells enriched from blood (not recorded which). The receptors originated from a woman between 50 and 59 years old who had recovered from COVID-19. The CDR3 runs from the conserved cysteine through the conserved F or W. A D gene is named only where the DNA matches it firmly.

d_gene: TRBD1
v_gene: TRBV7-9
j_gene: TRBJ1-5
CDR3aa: CASSVQGVGQPQHF

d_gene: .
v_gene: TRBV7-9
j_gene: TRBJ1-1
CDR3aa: CASSLAQGRNTEAFF

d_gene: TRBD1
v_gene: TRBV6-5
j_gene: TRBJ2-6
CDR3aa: CATQTGGVGANVLTF

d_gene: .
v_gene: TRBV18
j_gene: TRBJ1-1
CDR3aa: CASSPHAGGDTEAFF

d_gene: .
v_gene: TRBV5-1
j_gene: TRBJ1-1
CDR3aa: CASSRGGATEAFF

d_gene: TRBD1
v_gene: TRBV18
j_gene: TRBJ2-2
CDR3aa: CASSPGTGGRTGELFF

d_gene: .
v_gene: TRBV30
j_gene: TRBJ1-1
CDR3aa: CAWRQLLNTEAFF

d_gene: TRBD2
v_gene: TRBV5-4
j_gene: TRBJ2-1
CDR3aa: CASSSGTSGVSAYNEQFF

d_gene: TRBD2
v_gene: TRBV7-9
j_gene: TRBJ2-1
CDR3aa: CASSFLLAGAEQFF

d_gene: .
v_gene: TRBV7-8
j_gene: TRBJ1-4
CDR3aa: CASSLAGAGDEKLFF

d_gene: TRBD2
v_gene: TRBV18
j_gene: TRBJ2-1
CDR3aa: CASSPPLAGGPGQFF